The 8 T cell receptor beta chains in this list originate from one sample, sequenced in a study of blood T cell repertoires in COVID-19. Libraries were prepared by immunoSEQ multiplex PCR; TCRdb keeps only in-frame clonotypes and omits some of them. In the table there are approximately 180,000 clones, roughly 87% of which are singletons. Sequencing was carried out using peripheral blood. The receptors come from a woman in her forties or fifties with acute or convalescent COVID-19.

This clone has a handful of counts. V usage is TRBV5-5 and J usage is TRBJ1-4; D possibly corresponds to TRBD1 (6 bases). The length of the CDR3 is 16 residues. The V end was cut by 5 bases, the J end by 5 bases, with 19 bases between. CDR1 SGHKS and CDR2 YYEKEE come from the germline V gene (reference sequence). CDR3 amino acids: CASRRYLGRGNEKLFF. CDR3 bases: TGTGCCAGCAGACGATACCTTGGGAGGGGGAATGAAAAACTGTTTTTT.

V and J are TRBV19 and TRBJ1-5, with D perhaps TRBD1 (6 bases). The CDR3 spans 14 residues. Germline CDR1 LNHDA, CDR2 SQIVND (reference sequence). The V gene lost 7 bases and the J gene lost 5 bases, with 15 bases spanning the gap. The CDR3 region has the DNA TGTGCCAGTACCAAGGGGAGGGGGGATCAGCCCCAGCATTTT. Translating it yields CASTKGRGDQPQHF.

J is TRBJ2-7 and V is TRBV10-3; D might be TRBD2 (6 bases). Trimming removed 2 bases from V and 6 bases from J, with 8 bases in between. Germline CDR1 ENHRY, CDR2 SYGVKD. The CDR3 spans 12 residues. The CDR3 nucleotides are TGTGCCATCAGTGAGCGGACTACCGAGCAGTACTTC. Protein product: CAISERTTEQYF.

This clone was recorded a few times. The chain employs TRBV27 and TRBJ1-5; 7 bases map to TRBD1. Unmatched junction bases numbered 10, after V lost 5 bases and J lost 0 bases. CDR3 length: 17 residues. Germline V lookup: CDR1 MNHEY, CDR2 SMNVEV (reference sequence). CDR3 DNA sequence: TGTGCCAGCAGTCCCTCCCCGGGACAGCATAGCAATCAGCCCCAGCATTTT. As protein: CASSPSPGQHSNQPQHF.

This chain connects TRBV3-1 (or the pseudogene TRBV3-2) to TRBJ1-4; TRBD1 might be the D (5 bases). The CDR3 consists of 15 residues. Germline V gene lookup returns CDR1 LGHDT and CDR2 YNNKEL (reference sequence). Between the trimmed V and J ends, which lost 1 base and 7 bases, there was a span of 13 bases. Here the CDR3 DNA reads TGTGCCAGCAGCCAAGGGAGGGGAAAAGGTGAAAAACTGTTTTTT. The encoded protein is CASSQGRGKGEKLFF.

The genes are TRBV5-5 and TRBJ1-5, with D perhaps TRBD1 (5 bases). V lost 1 base, J lost 1 base, and 9 bases lay in between. This CDR3 has 15 amino acids. In germline, CDR1 is SGHKS, CDR2 YYEKEE (reference sequence). As DNA, the CDR3 is TGTGCCAGCAGCTTGTCAGGGCTGAGCAATCAGCCCCAGCATTTT. Its translation is CASSLSGLSNQPQHF.

In this sample, this clone turned up once. The CDR3 is CASSSKRGEETQYF. Written as DNA, the CDR3 is TGTGCCAGCAGCTCCAAGCGGGGGGAAGAGACCCAGTACTTC. This chain connects TRBV5-4 to TRBJ2-5; 9 positions match TRBD2. The CDR3 spans 14 residues. V lost 3 bases, J lost 3 bases, and 3 bases stayed unmatched. Germline values: CDR1 SGHNT, CDR2 YYREEE (reference sequence).

This sequence joins TRBV9 and TRBJ1-2; tentatively, D is TRBD1 (5 bases). Trimming took 4 bases from V and 6 from J, leaving 13 bases between them. The CDR3 contains 13 residues. Germline CDR1 is SGDLS and CDR2 is YYNGEE. Written as DNA, the CDR3 is TGTGCCAGCAGCCTGACGGGGGGGGATGGCTACACCTTC. Translated: CASSLTGGDGYTF.